The 6 T cell receptor beta chains presented below share a single source sample, sequenced in a study of identical twins. TCRdb re-called the 5' RACE reads through MiXCR, storing one row per CDR3 protein. The sample has about 700,000 distinct CDR3 sequences, approximately 9% seen once. The sample was also linked to a second study, of yellow fever vaccine responses in identical twins.

The sample consisted of PBMCs. Every receptor here comes from a woman aged 18-35 years in good health.

This clonotype was picked up many times. This CDR3 is CAGAYATQAYNEQFF. In nucleotides, the CDR3 is TGTGCCGGCGCCTATGCGACTCAAGCGTACAATGAGCAGTTCTTC. V usage is TRBV21-1 and J usage is TRBJ2-1. TRBV21-1 is annotated as a pseudogene. CDR3 length: 15 amino acids.

This clonotype is labeled as medium-sized. V is TRBV7-9 and J is TRBJ2-2; D remains ambiguous. Looked up from germline, CDR1 is SEHNR and CDR2 is FQNEAQ (reference sequence). This CDR3 has 12 amino acids. V lost 2 bases and J 7 bases, leaving 5 bases between the germline ends. CDR3 DNA sequence: TGTGCCAGCAGCTTAAGTGACGGGGAGCTGTTTTTT. Translated, it gives CASSLSDGELFF.

V and J are TRBV28 and TRBJ2-5; unclear D gene. The germline gives CDR1 MDHEN, CDR2 SYDVKM. Between the trimmed V and J ends, which lost 4 bases and 4 bases, there was a span of 10 bases. The CDR3 contains 13 residues. The CDR3, as DNA: TGTGCCAGCAGTTCCCCAGCGAGAGAGACCCAGTACTTC. Its protein product is CASSSPARETQYF.

This clonotype came up a few times. The chain is built from TRBV11-3 and TRBJ2-2; either TRBD1 or TRBD2 may supply D (6 bases each). Germline V gives CDR1 SGHNT, CDR2 YENEEA. This CDR3 is built from 17 residues. V was trimmed by 1 base and J by 7 bases, leaving 19 bases between them. CDR3 nucleotides: TGTGCCAGCAGCTTAGGCGCAGGACGGGGGCGCATCGGGGAGCTGTTTTTT. This codes for CASSLGAGRGRIGELFF.

This clonotype was observed many times. The rearrangement joins TRBV18 to TRBJ2-5; 7 bases match TRBD1. V lost 8 bases and J lost 2; bases outside the gene matches: 5. This CDR3 spans 13 amino acids. The V gene's germline CDR1 is KGHSH and CDR2 LQKENI. CDR3 in DNA: TGTGCCAGCAGTCCGGGACAGCAAGAGACCCAGTACTTC. Translation gives CASSPGQQETQYF.

This chain links TRBV6-1 with TRBJ1-1; D ambiguous. Trimming removed 5 bases from V and 1 base from J, with 20 bases in between. This CDR3 is 17 amino acids long. CDR1 and CDR2 from the germline V gene are MNHNS and SASEGT. In DNA, the CDR3 is TGTGCCAGCAGTCGCTCTGTGGGTTTAACCGAGAACACTGAAGCTTTCTTT. It codes for CASSRSVGLTENTEAFF.